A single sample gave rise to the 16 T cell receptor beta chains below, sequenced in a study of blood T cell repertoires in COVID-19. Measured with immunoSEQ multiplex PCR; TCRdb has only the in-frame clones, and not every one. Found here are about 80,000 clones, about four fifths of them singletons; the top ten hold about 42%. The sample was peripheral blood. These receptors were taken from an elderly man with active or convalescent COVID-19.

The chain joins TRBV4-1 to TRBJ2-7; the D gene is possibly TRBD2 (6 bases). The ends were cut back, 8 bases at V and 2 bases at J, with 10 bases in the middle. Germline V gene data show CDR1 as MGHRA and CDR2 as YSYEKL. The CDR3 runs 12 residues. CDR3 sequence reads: CASRDSTYEQYF. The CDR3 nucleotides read TGCGCCAGCCGGGACTCGACCTACGAGCAGTACTTC.

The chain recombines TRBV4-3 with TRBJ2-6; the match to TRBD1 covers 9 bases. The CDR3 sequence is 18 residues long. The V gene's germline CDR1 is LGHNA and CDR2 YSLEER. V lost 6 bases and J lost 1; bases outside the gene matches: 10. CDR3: CASRAGTGLSSGANVLTF. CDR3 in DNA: TGCGCCAGCAGGGCAGGGACAGGGCTTAGTTCTGGGGCCAACGTCCTGACTTTC.

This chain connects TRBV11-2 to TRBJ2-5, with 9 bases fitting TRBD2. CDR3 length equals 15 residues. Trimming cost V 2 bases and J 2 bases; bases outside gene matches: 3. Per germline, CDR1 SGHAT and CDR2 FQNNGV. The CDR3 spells CASSLSSGKQETQYF. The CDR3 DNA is TGTGCCAGCAGCTTATCTAGCGGGAAGCAAGAGACCCAGTACTTC.

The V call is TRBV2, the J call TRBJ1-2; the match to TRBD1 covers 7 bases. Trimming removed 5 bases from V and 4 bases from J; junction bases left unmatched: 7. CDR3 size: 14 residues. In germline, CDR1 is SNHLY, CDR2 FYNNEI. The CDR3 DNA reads TGTGCCAGCAGTTCGACAGGGTATGGCTATGGCTACACCTTC. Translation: CASSSTGYGYGYTF.

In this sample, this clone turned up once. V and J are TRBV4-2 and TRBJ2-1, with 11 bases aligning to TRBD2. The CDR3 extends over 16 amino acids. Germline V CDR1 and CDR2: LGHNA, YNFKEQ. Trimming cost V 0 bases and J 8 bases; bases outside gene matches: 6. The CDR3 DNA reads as TGTGCCAGCAGCCAAGATATACTAGCGGGAGTGGATGAGCAGTTCTTC. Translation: CASSQDILAGVDEQFF.

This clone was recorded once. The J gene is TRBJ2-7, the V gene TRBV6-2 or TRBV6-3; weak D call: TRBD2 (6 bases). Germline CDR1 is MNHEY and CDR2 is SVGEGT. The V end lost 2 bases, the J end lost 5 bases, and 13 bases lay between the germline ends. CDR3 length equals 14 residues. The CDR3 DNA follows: TGTGCCAGCAGTTACGGCGGGACGGAGGACGAGCAGTACTTC. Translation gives CASSYGGTEDEQYF.

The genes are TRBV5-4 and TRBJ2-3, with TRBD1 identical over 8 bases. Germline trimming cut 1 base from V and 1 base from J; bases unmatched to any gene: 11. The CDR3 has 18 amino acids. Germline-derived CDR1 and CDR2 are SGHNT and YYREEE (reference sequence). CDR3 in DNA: TGTGCCAGCAGCTTGAGGTGGGGCGCAGGGGGCGGCACAGATACGCAGTATTTT. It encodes CASSLRWGAGGGTDTQYF.

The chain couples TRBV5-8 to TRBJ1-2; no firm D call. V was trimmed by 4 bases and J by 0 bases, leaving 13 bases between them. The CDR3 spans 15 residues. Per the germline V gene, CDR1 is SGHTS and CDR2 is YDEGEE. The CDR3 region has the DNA TGTGCCAGCAGCGTCTTGAGGTTTTCTAACTATGGCTACACCTTC. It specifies CASSVLRFSNYGYTF.

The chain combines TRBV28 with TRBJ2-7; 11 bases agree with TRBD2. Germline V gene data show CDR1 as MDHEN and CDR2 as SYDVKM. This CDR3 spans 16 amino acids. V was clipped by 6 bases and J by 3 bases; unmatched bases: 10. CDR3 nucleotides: TGTGCCAGCAGCTTAAGGAGGACTAGCGGGTTCTACGAGCAGTACTTC. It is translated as CASSLRRTSGFYEQYF.

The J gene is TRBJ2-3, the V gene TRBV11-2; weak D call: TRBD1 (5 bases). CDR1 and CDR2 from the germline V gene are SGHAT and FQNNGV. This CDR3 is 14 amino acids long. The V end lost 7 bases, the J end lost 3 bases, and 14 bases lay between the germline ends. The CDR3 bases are TGTGCCAGCAAGGGGCTGGAAGCTACAGATACGCAGTATTTT. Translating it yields CASKGLEATDTQYF.

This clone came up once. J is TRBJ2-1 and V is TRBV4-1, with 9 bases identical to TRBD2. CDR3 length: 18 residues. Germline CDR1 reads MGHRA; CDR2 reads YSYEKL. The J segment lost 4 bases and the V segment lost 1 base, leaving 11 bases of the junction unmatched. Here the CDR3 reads CASSQAISGGITYNEQFF. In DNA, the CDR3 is TGCGCCAGCAGCCAAGCCATTAGCGGGGGAATAACATACAATGAGCAGTTCTTC.

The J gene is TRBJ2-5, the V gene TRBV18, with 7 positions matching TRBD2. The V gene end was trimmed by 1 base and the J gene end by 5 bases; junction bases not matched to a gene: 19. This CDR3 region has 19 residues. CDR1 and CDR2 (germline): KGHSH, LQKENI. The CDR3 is CASSPLPPLTSRDVETQYF. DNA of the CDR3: TGTGCCAGCTCACCACTCCCTCCCTTGACTAGCCGGGACGTGGAGACCCAGTACTTC.

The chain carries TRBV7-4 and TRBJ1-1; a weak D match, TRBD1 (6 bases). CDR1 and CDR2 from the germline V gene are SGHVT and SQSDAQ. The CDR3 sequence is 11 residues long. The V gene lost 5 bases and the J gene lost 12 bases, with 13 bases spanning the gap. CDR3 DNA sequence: TGTGCCAGCAGCCAGGGGCCGGCAACTTTCTTT. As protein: CASSQGPATFF.

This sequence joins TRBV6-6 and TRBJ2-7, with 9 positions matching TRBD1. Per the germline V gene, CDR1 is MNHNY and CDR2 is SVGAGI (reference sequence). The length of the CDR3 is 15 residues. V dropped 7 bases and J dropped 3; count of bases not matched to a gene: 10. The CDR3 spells CASKLPGQGGYEQYF. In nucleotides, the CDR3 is TGTGCCAGCAAATTACCGGGACAGGGAGGCTACGAGCAGTACTTC.

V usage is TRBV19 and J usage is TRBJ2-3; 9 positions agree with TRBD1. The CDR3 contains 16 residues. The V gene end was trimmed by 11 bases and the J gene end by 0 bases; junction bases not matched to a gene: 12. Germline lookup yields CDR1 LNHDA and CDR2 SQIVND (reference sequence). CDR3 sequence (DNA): TGTGCCGCGTCCCGGGACAGGGAAGGAAGCACAGATACGCAGTATTTT. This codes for CAASRDREGSTDTQYF.

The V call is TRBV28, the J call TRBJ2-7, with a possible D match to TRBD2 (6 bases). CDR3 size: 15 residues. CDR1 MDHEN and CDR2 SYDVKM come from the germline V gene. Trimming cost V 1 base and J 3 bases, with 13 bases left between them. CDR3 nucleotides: TGTGCCAGCAGTTTATCTTTTTCGGGGGTCTACGAGCAGTACTTC. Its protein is CASSLSFSGVYEQYF.